This is a list of T cell receptor beta chains from one sample in a study of T cells in Graves' hyperthyroidism and ophthalmopathy. Each CDR3 protein is one row after TCRdb ran MiXCR on the multiplex PCR reads. The sample has over 350,000 distinct CDR3 sequences, roughly 13% seen once. Sequenced sample: blood. These TCRs come from a man aged 45-65 years with Graves' ophthalmopathy. Both conserved end residues are part of each CDR3.

TRBJ1-1	TRBV3-1	CASSQWNTEAFF
TRBJ2-1	TRBV24-1	CATSDRRGTGLYNEQFF
TRBJ1-2	TRBV28	CASSFNRGGGYTF
TRBJ2-7	TRBV5-1	CASSLARTGVRLRGLDEQYF
TRBJ1-1	TRBV6-5	CASSYSIDGTEAFF
TRBJ2-1	TRBV10-3	CAAARTSGSGEQFF
TRBJ1-5	TRBV29-1	CSVGPGMNQPQHF
TRBJ2-1	TRBV15	CASNGGYNEQFF
TRBJ2-1	TRBV11-2	CASSRTSGRADEQFF
TRBJ2-3	TRBV5-1	CANSDRGTDTQYF
TRBJ2-4	TRBV28	CASGSSFLLAKNIQYF
TRBJ2-3	TRBV10-3	CAVDRAGGGEDTQYF
TRBJ2-1	TRBV3-1	CASSLSGYNEQFF
TRBJ1-1	TRBV6-1	CASSFFPTGLNTEAFF
TRBJ1-2	TRBV28	CASSAGTATKIYGYTF
TRBJ2-7	TRBV10-3	CAISGSSSDSGEEQYF
TRBJ2-7	TRBV29-1	CSVERSPGRVQYEQYF
TRBJ2-3	TRBV28	CASSLLLAGVDGTDTQYF